A selection of T cell receptor beta chains follows, all from one sample in a study of blood T cell repertoires in COVID-19. The assay was immunoSEQ multiplex PCR, and TCRdb's table has in-frame clones only and misses some. Among fewer than 300,000 clones, about 90% were seen once, and the ten largest hold 6.3%. Sequencing was performed on peripheral blood. All receptors come from a woman between 50 and 59 years old with COVID-19, enrolled during active disease. Both conserved end residues are part of each CDR3. The order of the fields is V gene, J gene, clone size, D gene, CDR3 protein, CDR3 DNA. The D gene is left open where the match is weak. Clone size is given for some rows only: seen once, a few or many times, or a class if the clone is expanded.

TRBV19	TRBJ2-5	.	TRBD1	CASSPWTGGSETQYF	TGTGCCAGTAGCCCTTGGACAGGGGGCTCGGAGACCCAGTACTTC
TRBV7-3	TRBJ2-1	.	TRBD2	CASSPSTSGRGYNEQFF	TGTGCCAGCAGCCCGTCGACTAGCGGGAGGGGATACAATGAGCAGTTCTTC
TRBV14	TRBJ2-7	once	.	CASSQEDRIGSYEQYF	TGTGCCAGCAGCCAAGAGGACAGAATAGGTTCCTACGAGCAGTACTTC
TRBV6-5	TRBJ1-1	.	.	CASSQVWRVDTEAFF	TGTGCCAGCAGCCAGGTTTGGAGGGTAGACACTGAAGCTTTCTTT
TRBV15	TRBJ2-2	.	TRBD1	CATRDRLAGELFF	TGTGCCACCAGGGACAGGTTGGCCGGGGAGCTGTTTTTT
TRBV30	TRBJ2-1	.	TRBD2	CAWNVPSGRASYNEQFF	TGTGCCTGGAATGTACCTAGCGGGAGGGCCTCCTACAATGAGCAGTTCTTC
TRBV7-2	TRBJ2-3	few	.	CASSLGTPPQDTQYF	TGTGCCAGCAGCTTAGGGACTCCTCCACAAGATACGCAGTATTTT
TRBV28	TRBJ1-5	.	.	CASSLATTGFNQPQHF	TGTGCCAGCAGTTTGGCAACGACAGGTTTCAATCAGCCCCAGCATTTT
TRBV7-8	TRBJ1-2	.	.	CASSLDRIDYGYTF	TGTGCCAGCAGCTTAGACAGGATCGACTATGGCTACACCTTC
TRBV9	TRBJ1-6	once	TRBD1	CASSGGTGDSPLHF	TGTGCCAGCAGCGGCGGGACAGGGGATTCACCCCTCCACTTT
TRBV16	TRBJ1-1	.	.	CASSTDVDTEAFF	TGTGCCAGCAGCACAGATGTGGACACTGAAGCTTTCTTT
TRBV18	TRBJ2-7	.	.	CASSPPRQGITFEQYF	TGTGCCAGCTCACCACCGAGGCAGGGAATAACATTCGAGCAGTACTTC
TRBV18	TRBJ1-2	.	TRBD1	CASSPGQGLYYGYTF	TGTGCCAGCTCACCGGGACAGGGTCTTTACTATGGCTACACCTTC
TRBV5-1	TRBJ2-5	.	.	CASSLGQAQETQYF	TGCGCCAGCAGCTTGGGACAGGCCCAAGAGACCCAGTACTTC
TRBV6-1	TRBJ2-7	.	.	CASSEGAASYEQYF	TGTGCCAGCAGTGAAGGGGCAGCCTCCTACGAGCAGTACTTC
TRBV4-2	TRBJ2-7	.	.	CASSQEGGGILYEQYF	TGTGCCAGCAGCCAAGAAGGTGGGGGGATCTTGTACGAGCAGTACTTC
TRBV18	TRBJ2-2	.	.	CASSRGVQLNTGELFF	TGTGCCAGCTCACGCGGGGTACAGCTAAACACCGGGGAGCTGTTTTTT
TRBV18	TRBJ1-6	.	.	CASSPTRVPYNSPLHF	TGTGCCAGCTCACCAACCAGGGTACCCTATAATTCACCCCTCCACTTT
TRBV3-1/TRBV3-2	TRBJ1-1	once	.	CASSQGWGSGAAEAFF	TGTGCCAGCAGCCAAGGCTGGGGTTCTGGGGCAGCTGAAGCTTTCTTT
TRBV6-5	TRBJ2-7	many	TRBD2	CASGREVSYEQYF	TGTGCCAGCGGGCGGGAGGTATCCTACGAGCAGTACTTC
TRBV5-1	TRBJ2-5	.	.	CASSLEAGSRETQYF	TGCGCCAGCAGCTTGGAAGCCGGGAGCAGGGAGACCCAGTACTTC
TRBV5-1	TRBJ2-3	.	.	CASSLASGTDTQYF	TGCGCCAGCAGCTTGGCTAGCGGCACAGATACGCAGTATTTT
TRBV27	TRBJ2-7	.	.	CASSLSGEIFADSYEQYF	TGTGCCAGCAGTTTATCTGGGGAGATATTCGCGGATTCCTACGAGCAGTACTTC
TRBV24-1	TRBJ2-3	.	TRBD1	CATSARDRGINTQYF	TGTGCCACCAGCGCCCGGGACAGGGGAATCAATACGCAGTATTTT
TRBV15	TRBJ1-1	.	.	CATSRRVNTEAFF	TGTGCCACCAGCAGAAGAGTGAACACTGAAGCTTTCTTT
TRBV18	TRBJ1-1	.	.	CASSPRRGLNTEAFF	TGTGCCAGCTCACCCCGCAGGGGCTTGAACACTGAAGCTTTCTTT
TRBV29-1	TRBJ2-3	once	.	CSAERELWQGVRRGTQYF	TGCAGCGCCGAGCGGGAGTTGTGGCAGGGGGTGCGGCGGGGTACGCAGTATTTT
TRBV7-2	TRBJ1-3	.	TRBD1	CASSGTGAGNTIYF	TGTGCCAGCAGCGGGACAGGGGCTGGAAACACCATATATTTT
TRBV2	TRBJ1-2	.	.	CASRQGSYGYTF	TGTGCCAGCAGGCAGGGCAGCTATGGCTACACCTTC
TRBV2	TRBJ2-2	.	.	CASGRRDGELFF	TGTGCCAGCGGGAGGCGGGACGGGGAGCTGTTTTTT
TRBV18	TRBJ1-3	.	.	CASHHPGSGNTIYF	TGTGCCAGCCATCACCCGGGGTCTGGAAACACCATATATTTT
TRBV19	TRBJ2-1	.	TRBD2	CASSIDGLAGNNEQFF	TGTGCCAGTAGTATAGACGGACTAGCGGGTAACAATGAGCAGTTCTTC